These 30 T cell receptor beta chains originate from one sample sequenced in a study of T cell responses to AZD1222 COVID-19 vaccine. Some clones are missing from TCRdb's copy, which holds only in-frame ones; the method was immunoSEQ multiplex PCR. This sample carries approximately 150,000 clones, about nine tenths of them seen once, and the ten largest clones take under 3.5%. The material sequenced was peripheral blood, taken on day 0 of MenACWY control vaccination. The receptors come from an adult in good health.

This sequence joins TRBV19 and TRBJ1-1, with D possibly TRBD1 on 5 matching bases. The CDR3 contains 14 residues. The germline V gene encodes CDR1 LNHDA and CDR2 SQIVND (reference sequence). V dropped 6 bases and J dropped 6 bases, with 17 bases sitting between them. CDR3 sequence reads: CASSTILGGAEAFF. The DNA of the CDR3 is TGTGCCAGTAGCACAATTCTTGGGGGGGCTGAAGCTTTCTTT.

The genes are TRBV24-1 and TRBJ1-5, with D tentatively TRBD1 (6 bases). Trimming took 5 bases from V and 3 from J, leaving 7 bases between them. Germline CDR1 and CDR2: KGHDR and SFDVKD. CDR3 length equals 13 residues. The CDR3 DNA sequence: TGTGCCACCAGTGGGGACAACAATCAGCCCCAGCATTTT. It specifies CATSGDNNQPQHF.

The chain combines TRBV5-1 with TRBJ2-6; D gene unclear. With 7 bases removed from V and 4 bases from J, the gap between germline ends came to 9 bases. CDR3 size: 13 residues. Germline lookup yields CDR1 SGHRS and CDR2 YFSETQ. The CDR3 region has the DNA TGCGCCAGCCTCTCACCCGGGGCCAACGTCCTGACTTTC. Amino acid sequence: CASLSPGANVLTF.

This clone has only a few counts. The chain recombines TRBV19 with TRBJ1-1; D is undetermined. Looked up from germline, CDR1 is LNHDA and CDR2 is SQIVND (reference sequence). Deletions cut 3 bases from V and 2 bases from J, with 7 bases between. The length of the CDR3 is 13 residues. The DNA of the CDR3 is TGTGCCAGTAGTATCTCAGGAAACACTGAAGCTTTCTTT. Its protein is CASSISGNTEAFF.

The genes are TRBV30 and TRBJ2-2, with no clear D. Trimming took off 0 bases at V and 1 base at J, with 6 bases between the two ends. Germline CDR1 reads GTSNPN; CDR2 reads SVGIG (reference sequence). CDR3 length equals 14 residues. CDR3 amino acids: CAWSVSGNTGELFF. As DNA, the CDR3 is TGTGCCTGGAGTGTATCCGGGAACACCGGGGAGCTGTTTTTT.

V usage is TRBV6-5 and J usage is TRBJ1-4; a possible D gene is TRBD1 (5 bases). Trimming shortened V by 2 bases and J by 4 bases, and 11 bases separated the two germline ends. The CDR3 is 15 amino acids. Germline lookup yields CDR1 MNHEY and CDR2 SVGAGI. The CDR3 coding sequence is TGTGCCAGCAGTTACGGCGGGGGTGGTAATGAAAAACTGTTTTTT. Translating it yields CASSYGGGGNEKLFF.

The V gene is TRBV11-1, the J gene TRBJ2-7, with TRBD2 matching 8 bases. This CDR3 comprises 14 residues. Trimming took 3 bases from V and 7 from J; bases not matched to a gene: 8. Per the germline V gene, CDR1 is SGHAT and CDR2 is FQDESV (reference sequence). The CDR3 sequence: CASSLTGGPGEQYF. The CDR3 bases are TGTGCCAGCAGCTTGACGGGAGGGCCGGGAGAGCAGTACTTC.

This chain connects TRBV7-9 to TRBJ2-5; D uncertain. This CDR3 is 16 amino acids long. The V end was cut by 5 bases, the J end by 2 bases, with 18 bases between. Germline CDR1 reads SEHNR; CDR2 reads FQNEAQ (reference sequence). The CDR3 DNA follows: TGTGCCAGCAGCCCGCGACCGACCTCGAGGCAAGAGACCCAGTACTTC. Translation gives CASSPRPTSRQETQYF.

This chain connects TRBV5-1 to TRBJ1-2, with D hard to call. Germline V lookup: CDR1 SGHRS, CDR2 YFSETQ. The CDR3 contains 14 residues. Deletions cut 3 bases from V and 0 bases from J, with 9 bases between. CDR3 residues: CASSSTAANYGYTF. The CDR3 region has the DNA TGCGCCAGCAGCTCTACAGCGGCTAACTATGGCTACACCTTC.

This rearrangement joins TRBV20-1 to TRBJ2-5, with D perhaps matching TRBD1 (6 bases). CDR1 is DFQATT, CDR2 SNEGSKA, per germline (reference sequence). This CDR3 comprises 14 residues. The V end was cut by 3 bases, the J end by 5 bases, with 16 bases between. CDR3 DNA sequence: TGCAGTGCTAGTAGGGACATGCTGGGGGAGACCCAGTACTTC. Translating it yields CSASRDMLGETQYF.

This clone appeared once. The CDR3 sequence: CATSDELAGNNEQFF. The CDR3 bases are TGTGCCACCAGTGATGAACTAGCGGGGAACAATGAGCAGTTCTTC. The chain recombines TRBV24-1 with TRBJ2-1, with 10 bases aligning to TRBD2. The CDR3 totals 15 residues. V was pared by 3 bases and J by 5 bases, with 3 bases of the junction left unmatched. Germline V gene lookup returns CDR1 KGHDR and CDR2 SFDVKD.

The chain uses TRBV4-2 and TRBJ1-2; TRBD1 matches 7 bases. The CDR3 consists of 15 residues. Germline trimming cut 1 base from V and 3 bases from J; bases unmatched to any gene: 5. Germline CDR1 reads LGHNA; CDR2 reads YNFKEQ. The CDR3, as DNA: TGTGCCAGCAGCCAAGGCAAGGGGGCTTACTATGGCTACACCTTC. Amino acid sequence: CASSQGKGAYYGYTF.

V usage is TRBV18 and J usage is TRBJ2-4; 9 bases are shared with TRBD1. J was trimmed by 6 bases and V by 3 bases; bases with no gene match: 6. Germline V gene sequence: CDR1 KGHSH, CDR2 LQKENI. This CDR3 is built from 15 residues. The CDR3 nucleotides are TGTGCCAGCTCACCGGGACAGGGAGGAGGAAACATTCAGTACTTC. This sequence encodes CASSPGQGGGNIQYF.

The CDR3 sequence: CASSQNPVLSYGYTF. CDR3 sequence (DNA): TGCGCCAGCAGCCAGAATCCGGTACTGAGCTATGGCTACACCTTC. The chain employs TRBV4-3 and TRBJ1-2; D ambiguous. Trimming stripped 3 bases from V and 4 bases from J, with 15 bases between. CDR1 and CDR2 (germline): LGHNA, YSLEER. The CDR3 loop spans 15 amino acids.

V usage is TRBV14 and J usage is TRBJ1-4; D not resolved. CDR1 SGHDN and CDR2 FVKESK come from the germline V gene. This CDR3 spans 15 amino acids. V lost 3 bases and J 0 bases, leaving 8 bases between the germline ends. The CDR3 DNA reads as TGTGCCAGCAGCCACCTTGATACAACTAATGAAAAACTGTTTTTT. It translates to CASSHLDTTNEKLFF.

The rearrangement joins TRBV11-2 to TRBJ1-1; D gene unclear. CDR3 length: 15 amino acids. Germline V gene data show CDR1 as SGHAT and CDR2 as FQNNGV. The V end lost 4 bases, the J end lost 0 bases, and 12 bases lay between the germline ends. CDR3 loop: CASSYRGAMNTEAFF. The CDR3 DNA follows: TGTGCCAGCAGCTACCGGGGAGCCATGAACACTGAAGCTTTCTTT.

V usage is TRBV7-2 and J usage is TRBJ2-7, with unresolved D. Germline V CDR1 and CDR2: SGHTA, FQGNSA. The CDR3 loop spans 12 amino acids. Trimming stripped 5 bases from V and 6 bases from J, with 11 bases between. CDR3 nucleotides: TGTGCCAGCAGCCCCGACCATTCCGAGCAGTACTTC. It codes for CASSPDHSEQYF.

The chain combines TRBV23-1 with TRBJ1-6; D remains unclear. Being an ORF, TRBV23-1 has a function that is uncertain. This CDR3 region has 15 residues. V lost 0 bases and J 6 bases, leaving 9 bases between the germline ends. This chain's CDR3 is CASSQSVQCNSPLHF. The CDR3 coding sequence is TGCGCCAGCAGTCAATCGGTCCAGTGTAATTCACCCCTCCACTTT.

The gene calls are TRBV30 and TRBJ2-1; perhaps D is TRBD1 or TRBD2 (5 bases each). The CDR3 totals 16 residues. CDR1 GTSNPN and CDR2 SVGIG come from the germline V gene (reference sequence). Trimming stripped 5 bases from V and 0 bases from J, with 17 bases between. The CDR3 sequence: CAWGGVASSSYNEQFF. In nucleotides, the CDR3 is TGTGCCTGGGGGGGAGTAGCGTCGAGCTCCTACAATGAGCAGTTCTTC.

The V gene is TRBV5-1, the J gene TRBJ2-7; 8 nucleotides align to TRBD1. Trimming took 0 bases from V and 3 from J; bases not matched to a gene: 2. The CDR3 is 14 residues long. Germline V gene data show CDR1 as SGHRS and CDR2 as YFSETQ. This CDR3 reads CASSLEGTGYEQYF. In DNA, the CDR3 is TGCGCCAGCAGCTTGGAGGGGACAGGCTACGAGCAGTACTTC. Drawing the rest from reference TRBV5-1 and TRBJ2-7, the complete variable domain is KAGVTQTPRYLIKTRGQQVTLSCSPISGHRSVSWYQQTPGQGLQFLFEYFSETQRNKGNFPGRFSGRQFSNSRSEMNVSTLELGDSALYLCASSLEGTGYEQYFGPGTRLTVT.

The chain couples TRBV5-1 to TRBJ2-2; D is uncertain. CDR3 length: 13 amino acids. CDR1 and CDR2 (germline): SGHRS, YFSETQ. V lost 0 bases and J lost 5, with 5 bases in between. The CDR3 sequence: CASSLEGTGELFF. The CDR3 DNA reads as TGCGCCAGCAGCTTGGAGGGAACCGGGGAGCTGTTTTTT.

The gene calls are TRBV3-1 (or the pseudogene TRBV3-2) and TRBJ1-1, with 7 bases identical to TRBD1. The CDR3 consists of 15 residues. Germline V lookup: CDR1 LGHDT, CDR2 YNNKEL (reference sequence). After removal of 0 bases from V and 3 bases from J, the junction contained 4 bases not matched to a gene. The CDR3 DNA sequence: TGTGCCAGCAGCCAAGAGGGGACAGAGGACACTGAAGCTTTCTTT. Translation: CASSQEGTEDTEAFF.

The CDR3 nucleotides read TGTGCCAGCAGCTCAACGACAGGGAATTTTGTCTACGAGCAGTACTTC. Amino acids: CASSSTTGNFVYEQYF. This rearrangement joins TRBV11-3 to TRBJ2-7; the match to TRBD1 covers 7 bases. CDR3 length equals 16 residues. V dropped 4 bases and J dropped 3; count of bases not matched to a gene: 12. The germline CDR1 and CDR2 sequences are SGHNT and YENEEA.

The chain couples TRBV7-2 to TRBJ2-3, with a tentative D call TRBD2 (6 bases). The CDR3 is 12 amino acids. The ends were cut back, 2 bases at V and 8 bases at J, with 8 bases in the middle. Germline V CDR1 and CDR2: SGHTA, FQGNSA. As DNA, the CDR3 is TGTGCCAGCAGCTTATTGGGAGGTACGCAGTATTTT. The encoded protein is CASSLLGGTQYF.

The chain is built from TRBV6-5 and TRBJ1-5, with D unresolved. This CDR3 is 15 amino acids long. Trimming cost V 6 bases and J 3 bases, with 15 bases left between them. Germline V gene sequence: CDR1 MNHEY, CDR2 SVGAGI. CDR3 region: CASRHTGVLNQPQHF. The DNA of the CDR3 is TGTGCCAGCAGACATACGGGAGTACTCAATCAGCCCCAGCATTTT.

The V and J genes are TRBV23-1 and TRBJ2-1, with D unclear. TRBV23-1 is labeled an ORF, and its function is uncertain. CDR3 size: 17 residues. V lost 4 bases to trimming and J lost 4 bases, with 20 bases between them. CDR3 nucleotides: TGCGCCAGCAGTCTATTATCGGGCAGGAGCCTATACAATGAGCAGTTCTTC. Its protein is CASSLLSGRSLYNEQFF.

The genes are TRBV5-6 and TRBJ2-6, with a weak D call TRBD1 (5 bases). The CDR3 extends over 15 amino acids. V was clipped by 4 bases and J by 3 bases, with 11 bases between them. CDR1 is SGHDT, CDR2 YYEEEE, per germline. The CDR3: CASSLDSFGANVLTF. CDR3 sequence (DNA): TGTGCCAGCAGCCTAGACAGCTTTGGGGCCAACGTCCTGACTTTC.

The V and J genes are TRBV7-2 and TRBJ2-3, with 9 bases lining up with TRBD1. In germline, CDR1 is SGHTA, CDR2 FQGNSA. The CDR3 runs 16 residues. V lost 5 bases and J lost 3; bases outside the gene matches: 9. DNA of the CDR3: TGTGCCAGCAGCGTCACGGGGACAGGGATGACAGATACGCAGTATTTT. It translates to CASSVTGTGMTDTQYF.

The chain joins TRBV6-2 or TRBV6-3 to TRBJ1-1, with D maybe TRBD1 (6 bases). Germline V gene data show CDR1 as MNHEY and CDR2 as SVGEGT. The ends were cut back, 4 bases at V and 5 bases at J, with 23 bases in the middle. The CDR3 spans 17 residues. The DNA of the CDR3 is TGTGCCAGCAGTTCCCGGACAGTCCCTAGGGGGGGAACTGAAGCTTTCTTT. Its translation is CASSSRTVPRGGTEAFF.

This chain uses TRBV4-3 with TRBJ2-1; TRBD2 matches at 11 bases. Per the germline V gene, CDR1 is LGHNA and CDR2 is YSLEER. V gave up 3 bases and J gave up 8 bases; unmatched junction bases: 6. CDR3 length: 15 amino acids. In DNA, the CDR3 is TGCGCCAGCAGCCATACTAGCGGGAGTAGTTATGAGCAGTTCTTC. It specifies CASSHTSGSSYEQFF.